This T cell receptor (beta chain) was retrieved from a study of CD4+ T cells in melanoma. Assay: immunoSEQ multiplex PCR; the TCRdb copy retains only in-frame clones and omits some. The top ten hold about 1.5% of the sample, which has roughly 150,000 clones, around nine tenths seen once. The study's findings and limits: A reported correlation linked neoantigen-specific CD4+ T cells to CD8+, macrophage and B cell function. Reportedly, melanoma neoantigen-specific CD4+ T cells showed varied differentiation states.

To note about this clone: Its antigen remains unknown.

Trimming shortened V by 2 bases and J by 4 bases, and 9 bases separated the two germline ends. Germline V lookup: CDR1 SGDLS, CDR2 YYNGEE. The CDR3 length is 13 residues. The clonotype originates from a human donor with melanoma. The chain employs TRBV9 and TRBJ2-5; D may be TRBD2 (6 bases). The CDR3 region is CASSVGRRETQYF. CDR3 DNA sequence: TGTGCCAGCAGCGTGGGGAGGCGAGAGACCCAGTACTTC.